This T cell receptor beta chain was identified in a study of blood T cell repertoires in COVID-19. Study overall: Donors in Cohort 3 who had recovered were those with two negative PCRs, healthcare professional clearance, or resolution of their symptoms.

The data were produced by immunoSEQ multiplex PCR, yet TCRdb's version contains in-frame clones alone and is incomplete. The repertoire holds fewer than 350,000 clones, roughly 91% seen once, with 2% to 2.5% in the top ten. This TCR was sampled from a woman aged 55-70 years in a cohort exposed to, infected with or recovered from COVID-19 (not recorded which). The sequenced sample was PBMCs or T cells enriched from blood (not recorded which).

In DNA form, the CDR3 reads TGTGCCAGCAGCCACAGGGGGCAGGATGAAAAACTGTTTTTT. Its protein is CASSHRGQDEKLFF. The chain uses TRBV28 and TRBJ1-4; the match to TRBD1 covers 9 bases. The CDR3 contains 14 residues. The J segment lost 6 bases and the V segment lost 6 bases, leaving 5 bases of the junction unmatched. The V gene's germline CDR1 is MDHEN and CDR2 SYDVKM.